One sample yielded the 23 T cell receptor beta chains listed below, sequenced in a study of T cells after posttransplantation cyclophosphamide. Sequenced by immunoSEQ multiplex PCR; TCRdb stores in-frame clones only, minus some. The data show some 10,000 clones, with about nine tenths seen just once and 27% held by the top ten. A marrow graft followed busulfan-fludarabine conditioning, with cyclophosphamide on days +3 and +4. Specimen: CD4+ T cells sorted from PBMCs, collected after allogeneic stem cell transplant with posttransplant cyclophosphamide. The receptors derive from a young adult male patient who received an allogeneic stem cell transplant from a related donor, was CMV-positive, and had acute GVHD only. The graft donor may have given rise to some T cells.

The V call is TRBV11-2, the J call TRBJ1-3; D possibly corresponds to TRBD1 (5 bases). The ends were cut back, 1 base at V and 4 bases at J, with 8 bases in the middle. Germline V CDR1 and CDR2: SGHAT, FQNNGV. This CDR3 has 14 amino acids. In DNA form, the CDR3 reads TGTGCCAGCAGCTTAGGCGGGGGAGGAAACACCATATATTTT. Translating it yields CASSLGGGGNTIYF.

The chain joins TRBV10-3 to TRBJ2-3, with 7 bases lining up with TRBD1. The CDR3 length is 13 residues. The germline V gene encodes CDR1 ENHRY and CDR2 SYGVKD. J was trimmed by 2 bases and V by 6 bases; bases with no gene match: 2. The CDR3 reads CAIRTGNTDTQYF. Here the CDR3 DNA reads TGTGCCATCAGGACAGGGAACACAGATACGCAGTATTTT.

The chain recombines TRBV19 with TRBJ2-1; 9 bases fit TRBD1. Trimming at V came to 9 bases and at J to 4 bases, leaving 7 bases not matched to a gene. The CDR3 runs 14 residues. Germline V gives CDR1 LNHDA, CDR2 SQIVND (reference sequence). The CDR3 region is CASTRDREYNEQFF. CDR3 nucleotide sequence: TGTGCCAGCACCCGGGACAGGGAATACAATGAGCAGTTCTTC.

The chain couples TRBV9 to TRBJ2-1, with D unclear. The V gene's germline CDR1 is SGDLS and CDR2 YYNGEE. The V gene lost 4 bases and the J gene lost 7 bases, with 15 bases spanning the gap. CDR3 length: 14 amino acids. The CDR3 DNA reads TGTGCCAGCAGCCCATATCTTCTACTGAATGAGCAGTTCTTC. Translated, it gives CASSPYLLLNEQFF.

The genes are TRBV10-1 and TRBJ2-7, with a tentative D call TRBD1 (6 bases). From germline, CDR1 is WNHNN and CDR2 SYGVQD (reference sequence). CDR3 length: 14 residues. Trimming removed 0 bases at V and 7 bases at J, with 13 bases between. Written as DNA, the CDR3 is TGCGCCAGCAGTGAGTCGAACAGGGTGGAGGAGCAGTACTTC. Its translation is CASSESNRVEEQYF.

The chain has TRBV7-2 and TRBJ1-1, with a weak D call TRBD1 (6 bases). The CDR3 extends over 13 amino acids. V was trimmed by 5 bases and J by 3 bases, leaving 10 bases between them. CDR1 SGHTA and CDR2 FQGNSA come from the germline V gene. CDR3 DNA sequence: TGTGCCAGCAGCCTAGGACAGCACACTGAAGCTTTCTTT. Amino acids: CASSLGQHTEAFF.

V is TRBV10-3 and J is TRBJ2-1; weak D call: TRBD2 (6 bases). V shed 0 bases and J shed 4 bases, with 10 bases lying between them. The CDR3 covers 15 residues. Germline CDR1 is ENHRY and CDR2 is SYGVKD. This chain's CDR3 is CAISESGGSYNEQFF. CDR3 nucleotide sequence: TGTGCCATCAGTGAGTCTGGGGGGTCATACAATGAGCAGTTCTTC.

The J gene is TRBJ2-3, the V gene TRBV7-2; 7 bases line up with TRBD1. The V segment lost 5 bases and the J segment 3 bases; nucleotides outside the gene matches: 8. CDR3 length equals 15 residues. The germline gives CDR1 SGHTA, CDR2 FQGNSA. The CDR3: CASSKQQGTTDTQYF. CDR3 bases: TGTGCCAGCAGCAAACAACAGGGGACGACAGATACGCAGTATTTT. The whole variable domain, filled in from reference TRBV7-2 and TRBJ2-3, reads GAGVSQSPSNKVTEKGKDVELRCDPISGHTALYWYRQSLGQGLEFLIYFQGNSAPDKSGLPSDRFSAERTGGSVSTLTIQRTQQEDSAVYLCASSKQQGTTDTQYFGPGTRLTVL.

This clone showed up just a few times. V gene TRBV21-1 combines with J gene TRBJ1-5; no check of the table's D call, TRBD1, against the DNA was made. TRBV21-1 is flagged as a pseudogene. This CDR3 is 14 amino acids long. CDR3 bases: TGTGCCAGCAGCAAAGTCAGTAGCAATCAGCCCCAGCATTTT. Amino acids: CASSKVSSNQPQHF.

The CDR3 reads CASIRTGGPPGNTIYF. Here the CDR3 DNA reads TGCGCCAGCATTCGGACAGGGGGCCCTCCTGGAAACACCATATATTTT. The rearrangement uses TRBV10-1 and TRBJ1-3; 11 positions match TRBD1. This CDR3 contains 16 residues. Losses at the gene ends were 7 bases for V and 2 bases for J; bases not matched to a gene: 7. Germline CDR1 and CDR2: WNHNN and SYGVQD (reference sequence).

The gene calls are TRBV6-1 and TRBJ1-1; TRBD1 agrees at 9 bases. Germline CDR1 reads MNHNS; CDR2 reads SASEGT. J was trimmed by 0 bases and V by 4 bases; bases with no gene match: 3. The CDR3 sequence is 15 residues long. CDR3 DNA: TGTGCCAGCAGTGGGACAGGGGCCTTGAACACTGAAGCTTTCTTT. Translation: CASSGTGALNTEAFF.

The rearrangement uses TRBV10-3 and TRBJ2-1; D perhaps matches TRBD2 (6 bases). V was trimmed by 8 bases and J by 0 bases, leaving 14 bases between them. The CDR3 is 15 residues long. Germline loops: CDR1 ENHRY, CDR2 SYGVKD. The CDR3 DNA is TGTGCCATCGGGGGGAGCGACAGCTCCTACAATGAGCAGTTCTTC. Encoded protein: CAIGGSDSSYNEQFF.

V is TRBV6-1 and J is TRBJ2-3, with D perhaps matching TRBD1 (5 bases). The CDR3 has 14 amino acids. Germline CDR1 is MNHNS and CDR2 is SASEGT. V was pared by 4 bases and J by 2 bases, with 10 bases between. The CDR3 bases are TGTGCCAGCAGTGTTGGGGCCGTCACAGATACGCAGTATTTT. This sequence encodes CASSVGAVTDTQYF.

The CDR3 coding sequence is TGTGCCAGCAGCCCCGGACAGGGGCGCCCCTATGGCTACACCTTC. It encodes CASSPGQGRPYGYTF. The chain recombines TRBV4-2 with TRBJ1-2; TRBD1 agrees at 9 bases. The CDR3 has 15 amino acids. CDR1 and CDR2 from the germline V gene are LGHNA and YNFKEQ. With V trimmed by 4 bases and J by 4 bases, 7 bases remained unmatched.

The rearrangement links TRBV27 to TRBJ2-7, with D perhaps TRBD1 (6 bases). V lost 6 bases and J lost 5, with 14 bases in between. CDR3 length equals 13 residues. The V gene's germline CDR1 is MNHEY and CDR2 SMNVEV (reference sequence). CDR3 loop: CASRHRAFHEQYF. The DNA for the CDR3 is TGTGCCAGCAGACACAGGGCTTTCCACGAGCAGTACTTC.

This chain links TRBV6-5 with TRBJ1-1, with a tentative D call TRBD1 (5 bases). The CDR3 has 13 amino acids. V was pared by 6 bases and J by 8 bases, with 16 bases between. Germline loops: CDR1 MNHEY, CDR2 SVGAGI. CDR3 sequence (DNA): TGTGCCAGCAGGCTTAGTCGGACACGAGAAGCTTTCTTT. It yields the protein CASRLSRTREAFF.

The CDR3 DNA sequence: TGTGCCAGCAGCAAACAGGGACCCTCCTATAATTCACCCCTCCACTTT. Its protein product is CASSKQGPSYNSPLHF. V gene TRBV7-9 combines with J gene TRBJ1-6; D perhaps matches TRBD1 (6 bases). There are 16 residues in the CDR3. Germline lookup yields CDR1 SEHNR and CDR2 FQNEAQ (reference sequence). Trimming took off 5 bases at V and 0 bases at J, with 11 bases between the two ends.

V usage is TRBV5-1 and J usage is TRBJ1-3; no firm D call. The CDR3 is 14 amino acids. Germline lookup yields CDR1 SGHRS and CDR2 YFSETQ. V shed 0 bases and J shed 1 base, with 5 bases lying between them. CDR3 in DNA: TGCGCCAGCAGCTTGGGTTATTCTGGAAACACCATATATTTT. Encoded protein: CASSLGYSGNTIYF.

The chain has TRBV5-1 and TRBJ1-4, with 8 positions matching TRBD1. The CDR3 contains 14 residues. The trim removed 4 bases at V and 4 bases at J, leaving 3 bases unmatched. The germline CDR1 and CDR2 sequences are SGHRS and YFSETQ. For the CDR3, the DNA is TGCGCCAGCAGCGAGGACAGGGTTAATGAAAAACTGTTTTTT. Translating it yields CASSEDRVNEKLFF.

V gene TRBV7-3 combines with J gene TRBJ2-1, with 9 positions matching TRBD1. The germline gives CDR1 SGHTA, CDR2 FQGTGA. V dropped 4 bases and J dropped 5; count of bases not matched to a gene: 9. This CDR3 region has 16 residues. CDR3 bases: TGTGCCAGCAGCTCGCCGGACAGGGGTTTTGACAATGAGCAGTTCTTC. It yields the protein CASSSPDRGFDNEQFF.

The chain joins TRBV5-4 to TRBJ1-2, with 7 bases aligning to TRBD1. Germline V lookup: CDR1 SGHNT, CDR2 YYREEE (reference sequence). This CDR3 has 14 residues. V lost 2 bases, J lost 4 bases, and 5 bases stayed unmatched. This CDR3 reads CASSLPGQIYGYTF. The CDR3 DNA reads as TGTGCCAGCAGCTTACCGGGACAGATCTATGGCTACACCTTC. Combining the CDR3 with reference TRBV5-4 and TRBJ1-2 gives the whole variable domain ETGVTQSPTHLIKTRGQQVTLRCSSQSGHNTVSWYQQALGQGPQFIFQYYREEENGRGNFPPRFSGLQFPNYSSELNVNALELDDSALYLCASSLPGQIYGYTFGSGTRLTVV.

The chain links TRBV6-5 to TRBJ1-1; 9 nucleotides agree with TRBD1. Germline CDR1 is MNHEY and CDR2 is SVGAGI. The CDR3 runs to 14 residues. The ends lost 8 bases at V and 0 bases at J; junction bases unmatched: 4. The CDR3 nucleotides read TGTGCCAGCGGGACAGGGTACTTGAACACTGAAGCTTTCTTT. This sequence encodes CASGTGYLNTEAFF.

The CDR3 DNA is TGTGCCAGCAGCCAAGGACAGGTGATCTCGGGTGGCTACACCTTC. It translates to CASSQGQVISGGYTF. The chain employs TRBV4-2 and TRBJ1-2, with TRBD1 as a possible D gene (6 bases). The germline V gene has CDR1 LGHNA and CDR2 YNFKEQ. Trimming removed 1 base at V and 7 bases at J, with 16 bases between. This CDR3 is 15 amino acids long.